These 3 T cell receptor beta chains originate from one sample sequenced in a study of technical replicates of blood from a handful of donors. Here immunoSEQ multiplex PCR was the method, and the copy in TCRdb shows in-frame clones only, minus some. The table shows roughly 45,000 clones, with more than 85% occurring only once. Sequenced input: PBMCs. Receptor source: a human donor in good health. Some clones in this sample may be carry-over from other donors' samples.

The CDR3 loop reads CAWTSDSMNTEAFF. CDR3 in DNA: TGTGCCTGGACTTCGGACTCCATGAACACTGAAGCTTTCTTT. The rearrangement joins TRBV30 to TRBJ1-1; no reliable D call. Trimming stripped 4 bases from V and 0 bases from J, with 12 bases between. Germline assignment: CDR1 GTSNPN and CDR2 SVGIG (reference sequence). The CDR3 loop spans 14 amino acids.

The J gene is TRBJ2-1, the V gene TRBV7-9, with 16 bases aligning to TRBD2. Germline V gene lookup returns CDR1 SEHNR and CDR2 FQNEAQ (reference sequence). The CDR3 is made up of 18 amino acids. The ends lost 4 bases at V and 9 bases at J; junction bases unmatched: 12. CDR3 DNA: TGTGCCAGCAGCTCCACCTCCGGGACTAGCGGGAGGGCCGTTGAGCAGTTCTTC. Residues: CASSSTSGTSGRAVEQFF. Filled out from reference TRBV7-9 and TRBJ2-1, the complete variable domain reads DTGVSQNPRHKITKRGQNVTFRCDPISEHNRLYWYRQTLGQGPEFLTYFQNEAQLEKSRLLSDRFSAERPKGSFSTLEIQRTEQGDSAMYLCASSSTSGTSGRAVEQFFGPGTRLTVL.

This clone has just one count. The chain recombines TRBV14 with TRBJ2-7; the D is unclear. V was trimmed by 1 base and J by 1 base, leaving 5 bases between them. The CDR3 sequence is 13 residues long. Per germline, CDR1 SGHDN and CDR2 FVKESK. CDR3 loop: CASSQGQSYEQYF. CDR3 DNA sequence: TGTGCCAGCAGCCAAGGCCAGTCCTACGAGCAGTACTTC.